The next 15 T cell receptor beta chains were all read from a single sample in a study of human T cells and chemical hapten exposure. TCRdb ran MiXCR on the RACE reads and lists one entry per CDR3 protein. The data contain roughly 180,000 distinct CDR3 sequences, around 22% of them seen just once; the ten biggest clones take up about 6.7%. Time point given: patch test 1, 2 weeks after DPC sensitization. Treatment specified: therapeutic diphenylcyclopropenone sensitization with weekly scalp DPC. The sample was whole blood, taken in connection with sensitization to the hapten diphenylcyclopropenone (DPC). These receptors were collected from a woman aged 45 to 65 with alopecia areata. Some clones in this sample may be carry-over from other donors' samples.

This clonotype was counted between two and nine times. The chain is built from TRBV15 and TRBJ2-3; a possible D gene is TRBD2 (5 bases). CDR3 size: 16 residues. V dropped 0 bases and J dropped 8 bases, with 18 bases sitting between them. Germline V lookup: CDR1 LNHNV, CDR2 YYDKDF (reference sequence). CDR3 DNA: TGTGCCACCAGCAGAGATATGAGCGGAGATCCAATTACGCAGTATTTT. Amino acid sequence: CATSRDMSGDPITQYF.

The CDR3 sequence is CASSQTGDFTYEQYF. CDR3 DNA: TGTGCCAGCAGCCAAACGGGGGACTTTACCTACGAGCAGTACTTC. The chain links TRBV3-1 to TRBJ2-7; TRBD2 might be the D (6 bases). This CDR3 has 15 amino acids. The V and J ends lost 2 bases and 2 bases respectively, with 13 bases between them. The V gene's germline CDR1 is LGHDT and CDR2 YNNKEL (reference sequence).

The sample holds a few counts of this clonotype. The gene calls are TRBV29-1 and TRBJ1-2, with TRBD1 identical over 9 bases. V trimming: 6 bases; J trimming: 5 bases; junction bases outside the gene matches: 4. The V gene's germline CDR1 is SQVTM and CDR2 ANQGSEA. This CDR3 has 12 amino acids. The CDR3: CSVTGGRYGYTF. For the CDR3, the DNA is TGCAGCGTGACAGGGGGACGGTATGGCTACACCTTC.

The chain is built from TRBV28 and TRBJ2-7, with D possibly being TRBD2 (5 bases). The V end was cut by 2 bases, the J end by 7 bases, with 12 bases between. The CDR3 is 13 amino acids. Germline assignment: CDR1 MDHEN and CDR2 SYDVKM. CDR3 sequence: CASSLPGDGEQYF. CDR3 DNA: TGTGCCAGCAGTTTACCCGGGGATGGAGAGCAGTACTTC.

This CDR3 is CASSPFGREGDNEQFF. DNA of the CDR3: TGTGCCAGCAGTCCCTTTGGGCGGGAGGGCGACAATGAGCAGTTCTTC. The chain has TRBV27 and TRBJ2-1; TRBD2 agrees at 9 bases. The trim removed 5 bases at V and 5 bases at J, leaving 10 bases unmatched. The CDR3 runs to 16 residues. Germline V gene data show CDR1 as MNHEY and CDR2 as SMNVEV (reference sequence).

The rearrangement joins TRBV29-1 to TRBJ2-7, with unresolved D. The CDR3 is made up of 13 amino acids. Trimming took 8 bases from V and 2 from J, leaving 16 bases between them. Germline loops: CDR1 SQVTM, CDR2 ANQGSEA. The CDR3, as DNA: TGCAGCCCCCGAAAGGCAGTCCCCTACGAGCAGTACTTC. Its translation is CSPRKAVPYEQYF.

The chain carries TRBV10-3 and TRBJ2-1; D gene unclear. V was trimmed by 4 bases and J by 12 bases, leaving 19 bases between them. The CDR3 consists of 14 residues. The germline V gene encodes CDR1 ENHRY and CDR2 SYGVKD. The CDR3 loop is CAISADGSNNGQFF. CDR3 DNA sequence: TGTGCCATCAGTGCGGACGGTTCCAACAACGGGCAGTTCTTC.

V is TRBV29-1 and J is TRBJ2-5, with 10 bases fitting TRBD1. J gave up 7 bases and V 4 bases, and 6 bases lay outside the gene matches. CDR1 is SQVTM, CDR2 ANQGSEA, per germline. The CDR3 has 13 amino acids. CDR3 sequence (DNA): TGCAGCGTTGGAGGACAGGGGGACGGGACCCAGTACTTC. This gives the protein CSVGGQGDGTQYF. Together with reference TRBV29-1 and TRBJ2-5, the CDR3 gives the full variable domain: SAVISQKPSRDICQRGTSLTIQCQVDSQVTMMFWYRQQPGQSLTLIATANQGSEATYESGFVIDKFPISRPNLTFSTLTVSNMSPEDSSIYLCSVGGQGDGTQYFGPGTRLLVL.

The CDR3 is CAISVPSGYNEQFF. CDR3 coding DNA: TGTGCCATCAGTGTGCCTAGCGGGTACAATGAGCAGTTCTTC. The V gene is TRBV10-3, the J gene TRBJ2-1, with TRBD2 matching over 8 bases. CDR3 length: 14 residues. Germline trimming cut 4 bases from V and 4 bases from J; bases unmatched to any gene: 3. Germline values: CDR1 ENHRY, CDR2 SYGVKD.

V is TRBV7-2 and J is TRBJ2-1; 7 nucleotides align to TRBD2. Germline trimming cut 6 bases from V and 0 bases from J; bases unmatched to any gene: 20. Germline CDR1 reads SGHTA; CDR2 reads FQGNSA. The CDR3 totals 20 residues. The CDR3 DNA is TGTGCCAGCAGATCGCCTCTCCGGGGGAGGGACCCCAGCTCCTACAATGAGCAGTTCTTC. Translated, it gives CASRSPLRGRDPSSYNEQFF.

The rearrangement uses TRBV20-1 and TRBJ2-7; D is unclear. The ends were cut back, 4 bases at V and 4 bases at J, with 17 bases in the middle. Per the germline V gene, CDR1 is DFQATT and CDR2 is SNEGSKA (reference sequence). The CDR3 is 14 residues long. The CDR3 protein is CSATPPVGRYEQYF. The CDR3 coding sequence is TGCAGTGCTACCCCTCCGGTGGGAAGATACGAGCAGTACTTC.

The J gene is TRBJ2-1, the V gene TRBV6-5, with 12 bases that match TRBD2. This CDR3 contains 17 residues. Germline V lookup: CDR1 MNHEY, CDR2 SVGAGI. Germline trimming cut 4 bases from V and 7 bases from J; bases unmatched to any gene: 11. The CDR3 DNA follows: TGTGCCAGCAGTTCCCGAAAGACTAGCGGGAGCGCTAATGAGCAGTTCTTC. Translating gives CASSSRKTSGSANEQFF.

The J gene is TRBJ1-1, the V gene TRBV20-1; a possible D gene is TRBD1 (6 bases). V lost 1 base and J 5 bases, leaving 8 bases between the germline ends. This CDR3 is built from 12 residues. From germline, CDR1 is DFQATT and CDR2 SNEGSKA (reference sequence). The CDR3 is CSARAGVTEAFF. DNA for the CDR3: TGCAGTGCTAGAGCAGGGGTGACTGAAGCTTTCTTT.

This clonotype was picked up a small number of times. The chain joins TRBV18 to TRBJ2-7; 10 bases line up with TRBD2. Trimming removed 3 bases from V and 5 bases from J; junction bases left unmatched: 7. The CDR3 covers 15 residues. The germline gives CDR1 KGHSH, CDR2 LQKENI. The CDR3 loop reads CASSPIGLAGDEQYF. CDR3 DNA sequence: TGTGCCAGCTCACCTATAGGGCTAGCGGGAGACGAGCAGTACTTC. The whole variable domain, remainder taken from reference TRBV18 and TRBJ2-7, is NAGVMQNPRHLVRRRGQEARLRCSPMKGHSHVYWYRQLPEEGLKFMVYLQKENIIDESGMPKERFSAEFPKEGPSILRIQQVVRGDSAAYFCASSPIGLAGDEQYFGPGTRLTVT.

The V and J genes are TRBV11-2 and TRBJ2-5; 9 positions agree with TRBD2. This CDR3 region has 16 residues. Germline loops: CDR1 SGHAT, CDR2 FQNNGV. V was clipped by 2 bases and J by 1 base; unmatched bases: 5. The CDR3 nucleotides read TGTGCCAGCAGCTTATCGGTAGCGGGAGCCCAAGAGACCCAGTACTTC. It encodes CASSLSVAGAQETQYF.